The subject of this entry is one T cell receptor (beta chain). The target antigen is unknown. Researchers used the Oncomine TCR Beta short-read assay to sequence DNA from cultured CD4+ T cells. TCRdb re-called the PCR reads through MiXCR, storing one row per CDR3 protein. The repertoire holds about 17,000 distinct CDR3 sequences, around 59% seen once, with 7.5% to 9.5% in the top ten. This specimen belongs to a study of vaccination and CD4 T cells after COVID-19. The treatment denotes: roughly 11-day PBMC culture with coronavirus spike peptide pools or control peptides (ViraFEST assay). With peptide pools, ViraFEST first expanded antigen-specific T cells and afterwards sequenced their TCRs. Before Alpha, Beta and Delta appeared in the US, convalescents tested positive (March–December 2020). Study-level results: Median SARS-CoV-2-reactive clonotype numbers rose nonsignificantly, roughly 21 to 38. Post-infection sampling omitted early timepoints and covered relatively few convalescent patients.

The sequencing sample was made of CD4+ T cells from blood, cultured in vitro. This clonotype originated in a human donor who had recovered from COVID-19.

The CDR3 region has the DNA TGTGCCAGCAGTCCTCCTAGCGGCTACGAGCAGTACTTC. It codes for CASSPPSGYEQYF. This chain connects TRBV2 to TRBJ2-7; TRBD2 aligns across 7 bases. The ends lost 5 bases at V and 3 bases at J; junction bases unmatched: 4. The CDR3 contains 13 residues. Germline CDR1 is SNHLY and CDR2 is FYNNEI. Combining the CDR3 with reference TRBV2 and TRBJ2-7 gives the whole variable domain EPEVTQTPSHQVTQMGQEVILRCVPISNHLYFYWYRQILGQKVEFLVSFYNNEISEKSEIFDDQFSVERPDGSNFTLKIRSTKLEDSAMYFCASSPPSGYEQYFGPGTRLTVT.